This T cell receptor (beta chain) was recovered during a study of PD-L1 blockade in urothelial cancer. In the study overall: Males with bladder-origin urothelial cancer made up about nine tenths of the roughly 29 patients.

About this clone itself: Its antigen is not identified.

The sample's time point: pretreatment peripheral blood. Into every PCR, synthetic TCR analog templates were spiked. The protocol was immunoSEQ multiplex PCR, while the TCRdb copy is restricted to in-frame clones and leaves out a portion. The table records tens of thousands of clones, nearly 90% of them present only once. Germline values: CDR1 MDHEN, CDR2 SYDVKM. J gave up 9 bases and V 5 bases, and 14 bases lay outside the gene matches. The CDR3 extends over 17 amino acids. Study-wide results and limits: At the 3-week point, tumor-associated blood clones expanded more in durable-benefit patients.

This TCR derives from a man in his sixties with urothelial cancer. The sample here was PBMCs, taken around atezolizumab (anti-PD-L1) treatment. The genes are TRBV28 and TRBJ2-1; 12 positions match TRBD2. This chain's CDR3 is CASSRSASGRAGGEQFF. The CDR3, as DNA: TGTGCCAGCAGTCGCAGCGCTAGCGGGAGGGCCGGGGGTGAGCAGTTCTTC. The complete variable domain, with remaining parts taken from reference TRBV28 and TRBJ2-1, reads DVKVTQSSRYLVKRTGEKVFLECVQDMDHENMFWYRQDPGLGLRLIYFSYDVKMKEKGDIPEGYSVSREKKERFSLILESASTNQTSMYLCASSRSASGRAGGEQFFGPGTRLTVL.